These 22 T cell receptor beta chains came from one sample sequenced in a study of radiotherapy plus CTLA-4 blockade in lung cancer. The protocol was immunoSEQ multiplex PCR, while the TCRdb copy is restricted to in-frame clones and leaves out a portion. The table includes roughly 69,000 clones, roughly four fifths detected once. Sequencing used peripheral blood, obtained from a patient treated with radiotherapy plus ipilimumab. These receptors were collected from a human donor with non-small cell lung cancer whose response to radiotherapy plus ipilimumab could not be evaluated. Some clones in this sample may be carry-over from other donors' samples.

Only one count was recorded for this clone. This chain uses TRBV6-5 with TRBJ2-5; D is unresolved. V lost 0 bases to trimming and J lost 1 base, with 9 bases between them. Germline lookup yields CDR1 MNHEY and CDR2 SVGAGI. The CDR3 runs 15 residues. The DNA of the CDR3 is TGTGCCAGCAGTTACTCTGCGTCCCTCCAAGAGACCCAGTACTTC. It encodes CASSYSASLQETQYF.

The chain couples TRBV2 to TRBJ2-5, with D tentatively TRBD1 (5 bases). Trimming took 7 bases from V and 4 from J, leaving 13 bases between them. The CDR3 is 13 residues long. CDR1 and CDR2 (germline): SNHLY, FYNNEI. The CDR3 DNA follows: TGTGCCAGCACCCTAGGGGCGCGAGAGACCCAGTACTTC. Its translation: CASTLGARETQYF.

The chain has TRBV7-9 and TRBJ2-1, with TRBD2 identical over 10 bases. This CDR3 is 14 amino acids long. V was pared by 5 bases and J by 6 bases, with 4 bases of the junction left unmatched. The germline V gene has CDR1 SEHNR and CDR2 FQNEAQ (reference sequence). The CDR3 DNA sequence: TGTGCCAGCAGCCCGGGACTAGCGTCCAATGAGCAGTTCTTC. Its protein product is CASSPGLASNEQFF.

The chain links TRBV7-2 to TRBJ2-7; the match to TRBD1 covers 9 bases. The CDR3 consists of 17 residues. The germline CDR1 and CDR2 sequences are SGHTA and FQGNSA. The ends lost 2 bases at V and 4 bases at J; junction bases unmatched: 12. The CDR3 nucleotides read TGTGCCAGCAGCTTACTAAGAGCCGGGACAGGGATGTACGAGCAGTACTTC. Protein: CASSLLRAGTGMYEQYF.

V usage is TRBV7-2 and J usage is TRBJ1-2; weak D call: TRBD1 (5 bases). Trimming took off 5 bases at V and 8 bases at J, with 12 bases between the two ends. The CDR3 contains 12 residues. Germline V gene sequence: CDR1 SGHTA, CDR2 FQGNSA. CDR3 residues: CASSPGRSGYTF. The CDR3 nucleotides are TGTGCCAGCAGCCCAGGGAGGTCAGGCTACACCTTC.

This clone was detected a few times. This chain links TRBV5-6 with TRBJ1-6; D gene ambiguous. The CDR3 runs 13 residues. Germline-derived CDR1 and CDR2 are SGHDT and YYEEEE. V dropped 0 bases and J dropped 6 bases, with 4 bases sitting between them. The DNA of the CDR3 is TGTGCCAGCAGCTTGGGCGTTAATTCACCCCTCCACTTT. This encodes CASSLGVNSPLHF. Filled out from reference TRBV5-6 and TRBJ1-6, the complete variable domain reads DAGVTQSPTHLIKTRGQQVTLRCSPKSGHDTVSWYQQALGQGPQFIFQYYEEEERQRGNFPDRFSGHQFPNYSSELNVNALLLGDSALYLCASSLGVNSPLHFGNGTRLTVT.

This clone occurred a few times. The rearrangement uses TRBV6-5 and TRBJ2-5, with D hard to call. Germline V gene sequence: CDR1 MNHEY, CDR2 SVGAGI. V gave up 5 bases and J gave up 2 bases, with 12 bases separating them. This CDR3 is built from 14 residues. CDR3 DNA sequence: TGTGCCAGCAGTAGATCAGGTTTGCAAGAGACCCAGTACTTC. This translates into CASSRSGLQETQYF.

The chain joins TRBV19 to TRBJ2-5; 8 positions agree with TRBD1. The CDR3 is made up of 15 amino acids. Unmatched junction bases numbered 5, after V lost 0 bases and J lost 5 bases. The germline V gene has CDR1 LNHDA and CDR2 SQIVND (reference sequence). The CDR3 DNA reads as TGTGCCAGTAGTATAGAGGGACAGGTGTGGGAGACCCAGTACTTC. This encodes CASSIEGQVWETQYF.

The chain carries TRBV7-2 and TRBJ1-2, with D maybe TRBD1 (6 bases). The CDR3 totals 13 residues. Germline CDR1 reads SGHTA; CDR2 reads FQGNSA. V gave up 2 bases and J gave up 8 bases, with 12 bases separating them. The CDR3, as DNA: TGTGCCAGCAGCTTAACAGGGCCTAGGGGCTACACCTTC. Translating it yields CASSLTGPRGYTF. Full variable domain (rest looked up from reference TRBV7-2 and TRBJ1-2): GAGVSQSPSNKVTEKGKDVELRCDPISGHTALYWYRQSLGQGLEFLIYFQGNSAPDKSGLPSDRFSAERTGGSVSTLTIQRTQQEDSAVYLCASSLTGPRGYTFGSGTRLTVV.

This chain links TRBV5-1 with TRBJ1-2; unclear D gene. CDR3 length: 14 residues. The V gene's germline CDR1 is SGHRS and CDR2 YFSETQ. Between the trimmed V and J ends, which lost 4 bases and 1 base, there was a span of 11 bases. The CDR3 is CASSHGSLNYGYTF. CDR3 bases: TGCGCCAGCAGCCACGGGAGCCTTAACTATGGCTACACCTTC.

The CDR3 loop reads CASSFWSGGEGANVLTF. The DNA of the CDR3 is TGTGCCAGCAGTTTTTGGAGCGGGGGGGAGGGGGCCAACGTCCTGACTTTC. The rearrangement joins TRBV27 to TRBJ2-6; 10 nucleotides agree with TRBD2. This CDR3 region has 17 residues. V lost 3 bases, J lost 4 bases, and 6 bases stayed unmatched. Germline V gene lookup returns CDR1 MNHEY and CDR2 SMNVEV (reference sequence).

This clone was seen a single time. V usage is TRBV5-5 and J usage is TRBJ2-7; TRBD2 agrees at 11 bases. The length of the CDR3 is 14 residues. Per germline, CDR1 SGHKS and CDR2 YYEKEE (reference sequence). Trimming cost V 3 bases and J 3 bases; bases outside gene matches: 2. The CDR3 reads CASSSGLAVYEQYF. The DNA of the CDR3 is TGTGCCAGCAGCTCGGGACTAGCGGTCTACGAGCAGTACTTC.

This chain joins TRBV5-1 and TRBJ2-7, with D possibly matching TRBD2 (6 bases). Trimming stripped 1 base from V and 5 bases from J, with 13 bases between. The germline gives CDR1 SGHRS, CDR2 YFSETQ. There are 14 residues in the CDR3. CDR3 bases: TGCGCCAGCAGCTTGTCCGTGGGAGGCCACGAGCAGTACTTC. Its protein product is CASSLSVGGHEQYF. Looking up the rest from reference TRBV5-1 and TRBJ2-7 gives the full variable domain: KAGVTQTPRYLIKTRGQQVTLSCSPISGHRSVSWYQQTPGQGLQFLFEYFSETQRNKGNFPGRFSGRQFSNSRSEMNVSTLELGDSALYLCASSLSVGGHEQYFGPGTRLTVT.

The table lists this clone with a few counts. The V and J genes are TRBV2 and TRBJ1-1; the match to TRBD1 covers 8 bases. CDR3 size: 13 residues. The ends lost 6 bases at V and 1 base at J; junction bases unmatched: 1. Germline V lookup: CDR1 SNHLY, CDR2 FYNNEI. CDR3 nucleotide sequence: TGTGCCAGCAGCGGACAGGGGAACACTGAAGCTTTCTTT. Translation: CASSGQGNTEAFF.

In this sample, this clone turned up a few times. The chain is built from TRBV28 and TRBJ1-4, with D hard to call. The CDR3 spans 11 residues. V was pared by 5 bases and J by 8 bases, with 6 bases between. CDR1 and CDR2 from the germline V gene are MDHEN and SYDVKM. The CDR3 sequence: CASSLTEKLFF. CDR3 bases: TGTGCCAGCAGTCTGACAGAAAAACTGTTTTTT.

This chain connects TRBV5-1 to TRBJ2-3; tentative D call: TRBD1 (5 bases). In germline, CDR1 is SGHRS, CDR2 YFSETQ. The CDR3 is 15 amino acids. Trimming removed 2 bases from V and 6 bases from J, with 16 bases in between. The CDR3 loop reads CASSFAYLGADTQYF. The CDR3 DNA reads as TGCGCCAGCAGCTTCGCCTACCTTGGGGCCGATACGCAGTATTTT.

The genes are TRBV6-6 and TRBJ2-3; D is unclear. V was pared by 5 bases and J by 2 bases, with 14 bases between. The length of the CDR3 is 15 residues. The germline CDR1 and CDR2 sequences are MNHNY and SVGAGI (reference sequence). In DNA form, the CDR3 reads TGTGCCAGCAGTCCCAACTTGTGGGCCACAGATACGCAGTATTTT. Protein: CASSPNLWATDTQYF.

V and J are TRBV2 and TRBJ2-1, with 7 bases aligning to TRBD2. The CDR3 loop spans 16 amino acids. V dropped 7 bases and J dropped 0; count of bases not matched to a gene: 9. CDR1 and CDR2 from the germline V gene are SNHLY and FYNNEI. CDR3 in amino acids: CASTLLASSSYNEQFF. In DNA form, the CDR3 reads TGTGCCAGCACTTTACTAGCGTCAAGCTCCTACAATGAGCAGTTCTTC.

This sequence joins TRBV29-1 and TRBJ2-3; D possibly corresponds to TRBD2 (6 bases). V shed 3 bases and J shed 0 bases, with 10 bases lying between them. The length of the CDR3 is 14 residues. Germline loops: CDR1 SQVTM, CDR2 ANQGSEA. The CDR3 DNA is TGCAGCGTTGATGGGGGGATTAGCACAGATACGCAGTATTTT. Amino acid sequence: CSVDGGISTDTQYF.

The chain is built from TRBV28 and TRBJ2-3; the D gene is possibly TRBD1 (5 bases). This CDR3 has 18 amino acids. Trimming shortened V by 7 bases and J by 4 bases, and 27 bases separated the two germline ends. Germline V gives CDR1 MDHEN, CDR2 SYDVKM. The CDR3 nucleotides are TGTGCCAGCATGGGGCAGTCGGTAGCCTTACAGCCGCCAGATACGCAGTATTTT. Residues: CASMGQSVALQPPDTQYF.

The chain is built from TRBV5-1 and TRBJ2-5; 11 positions agree with TRBD2. The J call may be mistaken, given a closer DNA end match to TRBJ2-7. Germline V gene lookup returns CDR1 SGHRS and CDR2 YFSETQ. The CDR3 spans 19 residues. The CDR3 is CASSLVPSGGSVYSYEQYF. Written as DNA, the CDR3 is TGCGCCAGCAGCTTGGTTCCTAGCGGGGGGTCGGTCTACTCCTACGAGCAGTACTTC.

The V call is TRBV2, the J call TRBJ1-6; D not certain. From germline, CDR1 is SNHLY and CDR2 FYNNEI. With 4 bases removed from V and 7 bases from J, the gap between germline ends came to 11 bases. The CDR3 spans 14 residues. The CDR3 DNA sequence: TGTGCCAGCAGTGGTGGGAGTAGGAATTCACCCCTCCACTTT. This encodes CASSGGSRNSPLHF.